This T cell receptor (beta chain) came from a study of T cell repertoires in cytomegalovirus infection. Study results and caveats: HLA-C-restricted CMV-specific TCR beta clonotypes were dominant in the ex vivo response.

Germline V CDR1 and CDR2: SEHNR, FQNEAQ (reference sequence). This CDR3 has 15 amino acids. Deletions cut 2 bases from V and 1 base from J, with 11 bases between. Remarks on this clonotype: Its antigen is unidentified.

Each CDR3 protein gets one entry after TCRdb re-called the reads with MiXCR. The sample holds approximately 750,000 distinct CDR3 sequences, 35% to 40% seen once. The chain is built from TRBV7-9 and TRBJ1-1, with D maybe TRBD1 (5 bases). The receptor was derived from a human donor in good health (CMV status not recorded). Some clones in this sample may be carry-over from other donors' samples. The sequencing sample was made of PBMCs. CDR3 DNA sequence: TGTGCCAGCAGCTTACCAGGACACTCGAACACTGAAGCTTTCTTT. This translates into CASSLPGHSNTEAFF.